The sample holds many counts of the clone carrying this TCR beta chain. During construction of the library, unique molecular identifiers were attached to individual cDNA molecules for quantitative, reproducible TCR counting. Via MiXCR, TCRdb re-called the RACE reads, giving one row per CDR3 protein. Of 300,000 to 400,000 distinct CDR3 sequences listed, about 5.1% are singletons. This entry comes from a study of human T cells and chemical hapten exposure. Indicated time point: pre-sensitization, week 0. Described treatment: therapeutic diphenylcyclopropenone sensitization with weekly scalp DPC. Sample donors consisted of patients with alopecia, aged 18 to 70 years, who were suitable for DPC. The specimen comprised whole blood, sampled in connection with sensitization to the hapten diphenylcyclopropenone (DPC). The clonotype comes from a woman in her fifties or sixties with alopecia areata. Some clones in this sample may be carry-over from other donors' samples.

CDR3 sequence: CASTSPGDGNTIYF. As DNA, the CDR3 is TGTGCCAGTACCTCCCCGGGGGACGGAAACACCATATATTTT. J is TRBJ1-3 and V is TRBV6-5, with a possible D match to TRBD1 (5 bases). Trimming pared 9 bases from V and 4 bases from J, leaving 16 bases between. Per germline, CDR1 MNHEY and CDR2 SVGAGI. The CDR3 is 14 residues long.